The 19 T cell receptor beta chains presented below share a single source sample, sequenced in a study of blood T cell repertoires in COVID-19. Profiling relied on immunoSEQ multiplex PCR, and the TCRdb table lists in-frame clones only, not all of them. The table lists 100,000 to 150,000 clones, roughly 87% of them singletons. Specimen: peripheral blood. These TCRs come from an elderly man with active or convalescent COVID-19.

V usage is TRBV27 and J usage is TRBJ2-7; perhaps TRBD2 as D (7 bases). Germline V gives CDR1 MNHEY, CDR2 SMNVEV (reference sequence). The CDR3 runs 15 residues. V gave up 2 bases and J gave up 0 bases, with 11 bases separating them. DNA of the CDR3: TGTGCCAGCAGTTTAAGGGGGGGTAGCTCCTACGAGCAGTACTTC. Protein product: CASSLRGGSSYEQYF.

For the CDR3, the DNA is TGTGCCAGCAGCTTAATGAGTGGGAGCCCCGACAATGAGCAGTTCTTC. The encoded protein is CASSLMSGSPDNEQFF. V and J are TRBV7-3 and TRBJ2-1, with D perhaps TRBD2 (5 bases). V lost 1 base and J 5 bases, leaving 15 bases between the germline ends. Per germline, CDR1 SGHTA and CDR2 FQGTGA. The CDR3 length is 16 residues.

J is TRBJ2-7 and V is TRBV7-2, with 8 bases fitting TRBD2. CDR1 and CDR2 (germline): SGHTA, FQGNSA. CDR3 size: 16 residues. Germline trimming cut 4 bases from V and 4 bases from J; bases unmatched to any gene: 12. The CDR3 DNA follows: TGTGCCAGCAGCTATAGCGGGACCCAGGCAGGGTACGAGCAGTACTTC. Translated, it gives CASSYSGTQAGYEQYF.

There are a few counts of this clone. V and J are TRBV24-1 and TRBJ2-2; TRBD2 matches at 8 bases. The V segment lost 4 bases and the J segment 4 bases; nucleotides outside the gene matches: 10. The CDR3 has 17 residues. Germline-derived CDR1 and CDR2 are KGHDR and SFDVKD. The DNA of the CDR3 is TGTGCCACCAGTGACCCCGGGGGGGGGCTACGCACCGGGGAGCTGTTTTTT. Translated, it gives CATSDPGGGLRTGELFF.

J is TRBJ2-7 and V is TRBV19; 8 nucleotides line up with TRBD1. Germline CDR1 reads LNHDA; CDR2 reads SQIVND (reference sequence). This CDR3 spans 15 amino acids. V was pared by 7 bases and J by 1 base, with 9 bases of the junction left unmatched. This chain's CDR3 is CASTPDRATSYEQYF. DNA for the CDR3: TGTGCCAGTACCCCGGACAGGGCAACTTCCTACGAGCAGTACTTC.

The rearrangement uses TRBV6-6 and TRBJ2-7, with TRBD2 matching over 8 bases. Trimming at V came to 4 bases and at J to 3 bases, leaving 8 bases not matched to a gene. CDR3 length: 15 amino acids. Germline lookup yields CDR1 MNHNY and CDR2 SVGAGI (reference sequence). The CDR3 DNA sequence: TGTGCCAGCAGTTGGGCGACTAGCGCGCACTACGAGCAGTACTTC. Residues: CASSWATSAHYEQYF.

This chain uses TRBV28 with TRBJ2-5, with D perhaps matching TRBD2 (6 bases). V lost 2 bases and J 5 bases, leaving 12 bases between the germline ends. Germline V gives CDR1 MDHEN, CDR2 SYDVKM. This CDR3 has 14 residues. The chain's CDR3 is CASSLLLSGETQYF. The CDR3 DNA reads as TGTGCCAGCAGTTTACTGCTTAGCGGTGAGACCCAGTACTTC.

V is TRBV19 and J is TRBJ1-1, with D possibly being TRBD1 (5 bases). Per the germline V gene, CDR1 is LNHDA and CDR2 is SQIVND (reference sequence). CDR3 length: 11 residues. Trimming pared 10 bases from V and 10 bases from J, leaving 16 bases between. The CDR3 region is CATVVGVGAFF. The CDR3 nucleotides read TGTGCCACCGTAGTAGGGGTAGGAGCTTTCTTT.

This chain joins TRBV29-1 and TRBJ2-4; 9 nucleotides align to TRBD1. Trimming took 1 base from V and 5 from J; bases not matched to a gene: 3. The CDR3 is 14 residues long. Germline CDR1 and CDR2: SQVTM and ANQGSEA. CDR3: CSVEGRQGENIQYF. The CDR3 DNA is TGCAGCGTTGAAGGAAGACAGGGGGAAAACATTCAGTACTTC.

The chain uses TRBV10-3 and TRBJ2-7, with a tentative D call TRBD2 (5 bases). Germline V gene sequence: CDR1 ENHRY, CDR2 SYGVKD. The germline V and J ends were trimmed by 8 bases and 5 bases, with 16 bases remaining between them. CDR3 length: 13 amino acids. The CDR3 loop reads CAIGRDLVHEQYF. CDR3 in DNA: TGTGCCATCGGCCGGGATCTCGTCCACGAGCAGTACTTC.

The chain combines TRBV5-4 with TRBJ2-7; 14 positions agree with TRBD2. The CDR3 totals 18 residues. J gave up 9 bases and V 0 bases, and 14 bases lay outside the gene matches. CDR1 and CDR2 from the germline V gene are SGHNT and YYREEE (reference sequence). The CDR3 loop reads CASSLGAGTSGSLRSQYF. CDR3 bases: TGTGCCAGCAGCTTGGGGGCCGGGACTAGCGGGAGCCTACGATCGCAGTACTTC.

The gene calls are TRBV14 and TRBJ2-6; D is unclear. The CDR3 length is 16 residues. V was shortened by 5 bases and J by 0 bases, with 11 bases between the two germline ends. The germline gives CDR1 SGHDN, CDR2 FVKESK. CDR3 amino acids: CASSGRFYSGANVLTF. The CDR3 bases are TGTGCCAGCAGCGGCAGGTTCTACTCTGGGGCCAACGTCCTGACTTTC.

The chain links TRBV6-5 to TRBJ1-4; TRBD1 aligns across 9 bases. The germline V gene has CDR1 MNHEY and CDR2 SVGAGI. J gave up 9 bases and V 4 bases, and 9 bases lay outside the gene matches. The CDR3 length is 15 residues. The CDR3: CASSSTGTGLKKLFF. The CDR3 DNA reads TGTGCCAGCAGTTCGACCGGGACAGGGCTCAAAAAACTGTTTTTT.

The V gene is TRBV2, the J gene TRBJ1-3, with D unclear. CDR3 length: 13 amino acids. V lost 6 bases and J lost 0, with 6 bases in between. The germline gives CDR1 SNHLY, CDR2 FYNNEI. The CDR3 protein is CASRGDSGNTIYF. The DNA for the CDR3 is TGTGCCAGCAGGGGCGACTCTGGAAACACCATATATTTT.

The chain combines TRBV27 with TRBJ1-4; no reliable D call. CDR1 and CDR2 (germline): MNHEY, SMNVEV (reference sequence). This CDR3 contains 13 residues. Trimming removed 0 bases at V and 7 bases at J, with 6 bases between. CDR3 DNA sequence: TGTGCCAGCAGTTTATCCCCCGGTGAAAAACTGTTTTTT. It codes for CASSLSPGEKLFF.

The chain carries TRBV29-1 and TRBJ2-5; TRBD2 agrees at 11 bases. After removal of 6 bases from V and 5 bases from J, the junction contained 11 bases not matched to a gene. Per germline, CDR1 SQVTM and CDR2 ANQGSEA. The CDR3 runs to 15 residues. CDR3 sequence reads: CSVDGLAGPGETQYF. Written as DNA, the CDR3 is TGCAGCGTGGACGGACTAGCGGGCCCTGGGGAGACCCAGTACTTC.

The table lists this clone with a few counts. Relative to the germline gene, one junction end is altered; a read error may explain this. This chain links TRBV9 with TRBJ2-1; a possible D gene is TRBD1 (5 bases). The CDR3 spans 16 residues. The germline V gene encodes CDR1 SGDLS and CDR2 YYNGEE. CDR3 protein: CASSVGGQGSHNEQFF. CDR3 sequence (DNA): TGTGCCAGCAGCGTAGGGGGCCAGGGCTCCCACAATGAGCAGTTCTTC.

The chain is built from TRBV4-3 and TRBJ2-4, with TRBD2 matching over 8 bases. The CDR3 is 15 residues long. The germline gives CDR1 LGHNA, CDR2 YSLEER. The V segment lost 0 bases and the J segment 7 bases; nucleotides outside the gene matches: 5. This CDR3 reads CASSQDTGGWNIQYF. The CDR3 nucleotides read TGCGCCAGCAGCCAAGATACGGGGGGGTGGAACATTCAGTACTTC.

The chain joins TRBV7-3 to TRBJ2-3; 13 bases match TRBD2. The CDR3 is made up of 15 amino acids. The germline V gene encodes CDR1 SGHTA and CDR2 FQGTGA. Trimming at V came to 2 bases and at J to 6 bases, leaving 2 bases not matched to a gene. CDR3 DNA sequence: TGTGCCAGCAGCTTAGGACTAGCGGGAGTTGATACGCAGTATTTT. The encoded protein is CASSLGLAGVDTQYF.